A selection of T cell receptor beta chains follows, all from one sample in a study of cytomegalovirus exposure and HLA in healthy donors. The assay was immunoSEQ multiplex PCR, and TCRdb's table has in-frame clones only and misses some. The sample lists more than 250,000 clones; 90% were seen once. Input material: PBMCs. Source of these receptors: a woman in her thirties in good health and CMV-seronegative. Both conserved end residues are part of each CDR3. The D gene is left open where the match is weak. A row's size may be missing; if present it is once, few, many or a size class.

V gene: TRBV19; clone size: NA; D gene: TRBD1; J gene: TRBJ2-7; CDR3 DNA: TGTGCCAGTAGTCCGCGGACAGGGGGCTTTGAGCAGTACTTC; CDR3 protein: CASSPRTGGFEQYF
V gene: TRBV27; clone size: NA; D gene: NA; J gene: TRBJ2-1; CDR3 DNA: TGTGCCAGCAGTGCAGGGTCCTACAATGAGCAGTTCTTC; CDR3 protein: CASSAGSYNEQFF
V gene: TRBV10-2; clone size: NA; D gene: TRBD2; J gene: TRBJ2-1; CDR3 DNA: TGCGCCAGCGGCACTAGCGGAGGTTACAATGAGCAGTTCTTC; CDR3 protein: CASGTSGGYNEQFF
V gene: TRBV30; clone size: NA; D gene: NA; J gene: TRBJ2-5; CDR3 DNA: TGTGCCTGGAGTGTTTCCCGGGGGGCGGGAGAGACCCAGTACTTC; CDR3 protein: CAWSVSRGAGETQYF
V gene: TRBV7-8; clone size: few; D gene: TRBD1; J gene: TRBJ1-1; CDR3 DNA: TGTGCCAGCAGCGCGCGGACAGGGAAGAACACTGAAGCTTTCTTT; CDR3 protein: CASSARTGKNTEAFF
V gene: TRBV28; clone size: NA; D gene: TRBD2; J gene: TRBJ2-1; CDR3 DNA: TGTGCCAGCAGTTTTTACGGACTAGCGGGAGATGAGCAGTTCTTC; CDR3 protein: CASSFYGLAGDEQFF
V gene: TRBV27; clone size: NA; D gene: NA; J gene: TRBJ2-2; CDR3 DNA: TGTGCCAGCACGGGGGATGCCGGGGAGCTGTTTTTT; CDR3 protein: CASTGDAGELFF
V gene: TRBV2; clone size: NA; D gene: NA; J gene: TRBJ2-1; CDR3 DNA: TGTGCCAGCACGGAGAATGAGCAGTTCTTC; CDR3 protein: CASTENEQFF
V gene: TRBV27; clone size: NA; D gene: NA; J gene: TRBJ2-1; CDR3 DNA: TGTGCCAGCAGTTTTGGTTTCGGGAGCTACAATGAGCAGTTCTTC; CDR3 protein: CASSFGFGSYNEQFF
V gene: TRBV27; clone size: NA; D gene: NA; J gene: TRBJ1-5; CDR3 DNA: TGTGCCAGCAGTAACTCCTGGAGGGAGCGGAATCAGCCCCAGCATTTT; CDR3 protein: CASSNSWRERNQPQHF
V gene: TRBV9; clone size: NA; D gene: TRBD2; J gene: TRBJ2-5; CDR3 DNA: TGTGCCAGCAGCCCGAGACTAGCGGGAGCGGTAGAGACCCAGTACTTC; CDR3 protein: CASSPRLAGAVETQYF
V gene: TRBV19; clone size: NA; D gene: NA; J gene: TRBJ1-5; CDR3 DNA: TGTGCCAGTAGTCTTTACCGGGCTCAGCCCCAGCATTTT; CDR3 protein: CASSLYRAQPQHF
V gene: TRBV29-1; clone size: NA; D gene: NA; J gene: TRBJ2-2; CDR3 DNA: TGCAGCGTTGAAAGGGGCGGGGAGCTGTTTTTT; CDR3 protein: CSVERGGELFF
V gene: TRBV7-6; clone size: NA; D gene: TRBD2; J gene: TRBJ2-5; CDR3 DNA: TGTGCCAGCAGCTTGGGGACTAGCGGCTTAGAGACCCAGTACTTC; CDR3 protein: CASSLGTSGLETQYF
V gene: TRBV12-2; clone size: NA; D gene: NA; J gene: TRBJ1-4; CDR3 DNA: TGTGCAAGTCGCTTAGTCCGTGAAAAACTGTTTTTT; CDR3 protein: CASRLVREKLFF
V gene: TRBV5-1; clone size: few; D gene: NA; J gene: TRBJ2-7; CDR3 DNA: TGCGCCAGCAGCCCGGAGGTAGACCTCGAGCAGTACTTC; CDR3 protein: CASSPEVDLEQYF
V gene: TRBV6-1; clone size: NA; D gene: NA; J gene: TRBJ2-4; CDR3 DNA: TGTGCCAGCAGTGAGGGCGGGTACTACGACGTCATTCAGTACTTC; CDR3 protein: CASSEGGYYDVIQYF
V gene: TRBV28; clone size: NA; D gene: NA; J gene: TRBJ2-7; CDR3 DNA: TGTGCCACCCAGACCGGGTGGGAGCAGTACTTC; CDR3 protein: CATQTGWEQYF
V gene: TRBV9; clone size: NA; D gene: TRBD2; J gene: TRBJ2-1; CDR3 DNA: TGTGCCAGCAGTGATTTGGGACTAGCGGGAGGGTTCTACAATGAGCAGTTCTTC; CDR3 protein: CASSDLGLAGGFYNEQFF
V gene: TRBV5-6; clone size: once; D gene: NA; J gene: TRBJ2-2; CDR3 DNA: TGTGCCAGCAGCTTTATGGGAGCGGTCACCGGGGAGCTGTTTTTT; CDR3 protein: CASSFMGAVTGELFF
V gene: TRBV5-4; clone size: NA; D gene: NA; J gene: TRBJ2-6; CDR3 DNA: TGTGCCAGCAGCCGTGACTCTGGGGCCAACGTCCTGACTTTC; CDR3 protein: CASSRDSGANVLTF
V gene: TRBV6-1; clone size: NA; D gene: NA; J gene: TRBJ2-6; CDR3 DNA: TGTGCCAGCAGTGAAGCGAAACGTAGCTCTGGGGCCAACGTCCTGACTTTC; CDR3 protein: CASSEAKRSSGANVLTF
V gene: TRBV18; clone size: NA; D gene: TRBD1; J gene: TRBJ2-7; CDR3 DNA: TGTGCCAGCTCACCGAGACAGGGGACCTACGAGCAGTACTTC; CDR3 protein: CASSPRQGTYEQYF
V gene: TRBV4-2; clone size: NA; D gene: TRBD2; J gene: TRBJ2-7; CDR3 DNA: TGTGCCAGCAGCCAAGGGGGGACTAGCGGGAGGTCCTACGAGCAGTACTTC; CDR3 protein: CASSQGGTSGRSYEQYF
V gene: TRBV5-1; clone size: NA; D gene: TRBD2; J gene: TRBJ2-3; CDR3 DNA: TGCGCCAGCAGCTTGTTTAGCGGGAGTTTGGCAGATACGCAGTATTTT; CDR3 protein: CASSLFSGSLADTQYF
V gene: TRBV9; clone size: NA; D gene: NA; J gene: TRBJ2-6; CDR3 DNA: TGTGCCAGCAGCGTAGCTTTTGGGTGGGGGCTCTCTGGGGCCAACGTCCTGACTTTC; CDR3 protein: CASSVAFGWGLSGANVLTF
V gene: TRBV28; clone size: NA; D gene: TRBD2; J gene: TRBJ2-2; CDR3 DNA: TGTGCCAGCAGTTTATATGGTAGCGGGACTAACACCGGGGAGCTGTTTTTT; CDR3 protein: CASSLYGSGTNTGELFF
V gene: TRBV30; clone size: NA; D gene: TRBD2; J gene: TRBJ2-3; CDR3 DNA: TGTGCCAGCGAATCAGAGACTAGCGGGAAGGCAGATACGCAGTATTTT; CDR3 protein: CASESETSGKADTQYF
V gene: TRBV4-3; clone size: NA; D gene: TRBD1; J gene: TRBJ2-7; CDR3 DNA: TGCGCCAGCAGCCAAGTAACAGGGGCCTACGAGCAGTACTTC; CDR3 protein: CASSQVTGAYEQYF
V gene: TRBV27; clone size: few; D gene: TRBD2; J gene: TRBJ2-5; CDR3 DNA: TGTGCCAGCAGTTTCCGGTATTACGGGACTAGCGGGAGGAAGGAGACCCAGTACTTC; CDR3 protein: CASSFRYYGTSGRKETQYF
V gene: TRBV14; clone size: NA; D gene: NA; J gene: TRBJ1-2; CDR3 DNA: TGTGCCAGCAGCCAAGATCAAGGCAGCTCGTATGGCTACACCTTC; CDR3 protein: CASSQDQGSSYGYTF
V gene: TRBV27; clone size: NA; D gene: NA; J gene: TRBJ1-2; CDR3 DNA: TGTGCCAGCAGAGGGGCAGGGGTTATTCAGAACTATGGCTACACCTTC; CDR3 protein: CASRGAGVIQNYGYTF
V gene: TRBV5-6; clone size: NA; D gene: NA; J gene: TRBJ2-5; CDR3 DNA: TGTGCCAGCAGCTCCGCACCTATTGACAGTTCCGAGACCCAGTACTTC; CDR3 protein: CASSSAPIDSSETQYF
V gene: TRBV19; clone size: NA; D gene: NA; J gene: TRBJ2-3; CDR3 DNA: TGTGCCAGTAGTATTAAAGGGGCCGAGGTGACAGATACGCAGTATTTT; CDR3 protein: CASSIKGAEVTDTQYF
V gene: TRBV5-1; clone size: NA; D gene: NA; J gene: TRBJ2-1; CDR3 DNA: TGCGCCAGCAGCTTGGCTCCCTTCGATGAGCAGTTCTTC; CDR3 protein: CASSLAPFDEQFF
V gene: TRBV29-1; clone size: once; D gene: TRBD2; J gene: TRBJ2-7; CDR3 DNA: TGCAGCGTTGTAGGGGCTAGCGGGAGTGGGGTGATCTACGAGCAGTACTTC; CDR3 protein: CSVVGASGSGVIYEQYF
V gene: TRBV2; clone size: NA; D gene: NA; J gene: TRBJ1-4; CDR3 DNA: TGTGCCAGCAGTGAGGCAGAAAAACTGTTTTTT; CDR3 protein: CASSEAEKLFF
V gene: TRBV7-2; clone size: NA; D gene: TRBD1; J gene: TRBJ1-5; CDR3 DNA: TGTGCCAGCAGCCCACAACAGGGGAGCAATCAGCCCCAGCATTTT; CDR3 protein: CASSPQQGSNQPQHF
V gene: TRBV2; clone size: NA; D gene: NA; J gene: TRBJ2-3; CDR3 DNA: TGTGCCAGCAGTGAGGGCACACTCTGGGGCACAGATACGCAGTATTTT; CDR3 protein: CASSEGTLWGTDTQYF
V gene: TRBV7-9; clone size: NA; D gene: NA; J gene: TRBJ2-1; CDR3 DNA: TGTGCCAGCAGCTTGCCGGAGTACAATGAGCAGTTCTTC; CDR3 protein: CASSLPEYNEQFF
V gene: TRBV5-4; clone size: NA; D gene: TRBD1; J gene: TRBJ2-7; CDR3 DNA: TGTGCCAGCAGCTCTCCGGGACAGGGGACCTACGAGCAGTACTTC; CDR3 protein: CASSSPGQGTYEQYF